Listed below are T cell receptor beta chains from one sample, sequenced in a study of CDR3 diversity in severe acne. In TCRdb, the PCR reads were re-called with MiXCR into one record per CDR3 protein. The top ten hold roughly a tenth of the sample, which has about 85,000 distinct CDR3 sequences, about half seen once. The sequencing input was blood. Receptor source: a male donor in good health, serving as a control. Both conserved end residues are part of each CDR3. The D gene is left open where the match is weak. Only part of the rows carry a size: once, few, many, or a class if the clone is expanded.

d_gene,v_gene,abundance,j_gene,CDR3nt,CDR3aa
TRBD1,TRBV7-2,.,TRBJ2-7,TGTGCCAGCAGTCCTCGCACCGGGACAGGGGCCAACGAGCAGTACTTC,CASSPRTGTGANEQYF
.,TRBV2,.,TRBJ2-5,TGTGCCAGTTGTAGGTACCAAGAGACCCAGTACTTC,CASCRYQETQYF
.,TRBV7-9,.,TRBJ2-5,TGTGCCAGCAGCTTACAGGGATACCAAGAGACCCAGTACTTC,CASSLQGYQETQYF
.,TRBV29-1,few,TRBJ2-3,TGCAGCGTTGTGGGCGGGAGCACAGATACGCAGTATTTT,CSVVGGSTDTQYF
.,TRBV10-3,.,TRBJ1-6,TGTGCCGTCAGTAGGACGGGTATCAATTCACCCCTCCACTTT,CAVSRTGINSPLHF
TRBD2,TRBV11-1,many,TRBJ2-5,TGTGCCAGCAGCTTCACTAGCGGGAAAGAGACCCAGTACTTC,CASSFTSGKETQYF
TRBD1,TRBV4-2,many,TRBJ1-3,TGTGCCAGCAGCCAAGACAGGGGGAAGGGAGGAAACACCATATATTTT,CASSQDRGKGGNTIYF
TRBD1,TRBV9,.,TRBJ1-1,TGTGCCAGCAGCCCAACCACGACAGGGCACACTGAAGCTTTCTTT,CASSPTTTGHTEAFF
.,TRBV20-1,.,TRBJ2-6,TGCAGTGCTCGGCGGACCCTCTCTGGGGCCAACGTCCTGACTTTC,CSARRTLSGANVLTF
.,TRBV30,many,TRBJ2-1,TGTGCCAGTACAGCACCCGACAGATCCTCCTACAATGAGCAGTTCTTC,CASTAPDRSSYNEQFF
TRBD1,TRBV20-1,once,TRBJ1-2,TGCAGTGCTTCCGGACAGGGATCTAACTATGGCTACACCTTC,CSASGQGSNYGYTF
TRBD1,TRBV30,.,TRBJ1-5,TGTGCCTGGAGCCGGAAAAGGACAGGGGGTCAGCCCCAGCATTTT,CAWSRKRTGGQPQHF
TRBD1,TRBV29-1,medium-sized,TRBJ2-3,TGCAGCCACCGACAGGGCCCAGATACGCAGTATTTT,CSHRQGPDTQYF
TRBD1,TRBV9,.,TRBJ2-3,TGTGCCAGCAGCGCTGACAGGGGAGTCGCAGATACGCAGTATTTT,CASSADRGVADTQYF
.,TRBV20-1,.,TRBJ1-3,TGCAGTGCTAGGGGTATCTCTGGAGACACCATATATTTT,CSARGISGDTIYF
.,TRBV20-1,many,TRBJ2-3,TGCAGTGCTAGTCACGGGAGTGGGAGCACAGATACGCAGTATTTT,CSASHGSGSTDTQYF
TRBD1,TRBV7-2,few,TRBJ2-5,TGTGCCAGCAGCCCCGGGACAGGGGCCGGGGAGACCCAGTACTTC,CASSPGTGAGETQYF
TRBD2,TRBV7-6,.,TRBJ2-5,TGTGCCAGCAGCTTGGCCGGGGGGGCCGAGACCCAGTACTTC,CASSLAGGAETQYF
.,TRBV5-1,.,TRBJ1-2,TGCGCCAGCAGCTTGGGATGGTCCTATGGCTACACCTTC,CASSLGWSYGYTF
.,TRBV4-3,.,TRBJ2-7,TGCGCCAGCAGCCAAGGCCAGGGAGGCGAGCAGTACTTC,CASSQGQGGEQYF
.,TRBV9,.,TRBJ2-3,TGTGCCAGCAGCGTAGGTAGGGTTGGCACAGATACGCAGTATTTT,CASSVGRVGTDTQYF
.,TRBV5-1,few,TRBJ2-2,TGCGCCAGCAGCCCAAAACAGGGACCGTCGACCTACACCGGGGAGCTGTTTTTT,CASSPKQGPSTYTGELFF
.,TRBV7-8,many,TRBJ1-5,TGTGCCAGCAGCTTAGCCTTTGTAAGCAATCAGCCCCAGCATTTT,CASSLAFVSNQPQHF
.,TRBV9,few,TRBJ1-3,TGTGCCAGCAGCGTAGATCGGGTTACTGGAAACACCATATATTTT,CASSVDRVTGNTIYF